These 25 T cell receptor beta chains came from one sample sequenced in a study of shared clonotypes between healthy human individuals. TCRdb's copy holds only in-frame clones and misses some; the assay was immunoSEQ multiplex PCR. There are some 2.3 million clones in the sample; just over 90% occur only once, and about 0.37% lies in the top ten. The sample comprised naive CD4+ T cells from PBMCs. Subset: CD45RA+ positively selected. The receptors shown here come from a man in his late teens or twenties in good health. Some clones in this sample may be carry-over from other donors' samples.

The J gene is TRBJ1-5, the V gene TRBV2, with TRBD1 identical over 7 bases. CDR3 length: 14 amino acids. V lost 5 bases to trimming and J lost 4 bases; unmatched junction nucleotides: 5. The germline gives CDR1 SNHLY, CDR2 FYNNEI. CDR3 DNA: TGTGCCAGCAGTTTCGACAGGGCTAATCAGCCCCAGCATTTT. This sequence encodes CASSFDRANQPQHF. The full variable domain, in which reference TRBV2 and TRBJ1-5 provide the parts outside the CDR3, is EPEVTQTPSHQVTQMGQEVILRCVPISNHLYFYWYRQILGQKVEFLVSFYNNEISEKSEIFDDQFSVERPDGSNFTLKIRSTKLEDSAMYFCASSFDRANQPQHFGDGTRLSIL.

In regard to this clone: Other DNA sequences in this specimen translate into the identical CDR3. The chain recombines TRBV30 with TRBJ2-5; D not resolved. With 0 bases removed from V and 5 bases from J, the gap between germline ends came to 7 bases. Germline-derived CDR1 and CDR2 are GTSNPN and SVGIG (reference sequence). This CDR3 has 12 residues. This CDR3 is CAWSVGQETQYF. CDR3 nucleotide sequence: TGTGCCTGGAGTGTCGGTCAGGAGACCCAGTACTTC. Variable domain in full (rest from reference TRBV30 and TRBJ2-5): SQTIHQWPATLVQPVGSPLSLECTVEGTSNPNLYWYRQAAGRGLQLLFYSVGIGQISSEVPQNLSASRPQDRQFILSSKKLLLSDSGFYLCAWSVGQETQYFGPGTRLLVL.

Details on this clone: The identical CDR3 is also encoded by other nucleotide sequences in the sample. V is TRBV5-1 and J is TRBJ2-5; D is possibly TRBD1 (5 bases). Trimming shortened V by 0 bases and J by 5 bases, and 11 bases separated the two germline ends. The V gene's germline CDR1 is SGHRS and CDR2 YFSETQ. This CDR3 spans 14 amino acids. CDR3 sequence reads: CASSLEGVGETQYF. The CDR3 DNA follows: TGCGCCAGCAGCTTGGAAGGGGTCGGGGAGACCCAGTACTTC. Full variable domain (outside the CDR3, taken from reference TRBV5-1 and TRBJ2-5): KAGVTQTPRYLIKTRGQQVTLSCSPISGHRSVSWYQQTPGQGLQFLFEYFSETQRNKGNFPGRFSGRQFSNSRSEMNVSTLELGDSALYLCASSLEGVGETQYFGPGTRLLVL.

The chain combines TRBV5-4 with TRBJ2-7; 10 bases match TRBD2. From germline, CDR1 is SGHNT and CDR2 YYREEE (reference sequence). Trimming at V came to 4 bases and at J to 3 bases, leaving 7 bases not matched to a gene. This CDR3 region has 15 residues. The CDR3 protein is CASSNEGLAYYEQYF. CDR3 nucleotide sequence: TGTGCCAGCAGCAACGAGGGACTAGCGTACTACGAGCAGTACTTC.

The V gene is TRBV15, the J gene TRBJ1-1; 11 bases fit TRBD1. CDR1 is LNHNV, CDR2 YYDKDF, per germline (reference sequence). Germline trimming cut 6 bases from V and 0 bases from J; bases unmatched to any gene: 9. The CDR3 is 17 residues long. The CDR3 DNA is TGTGCCACCAGACCGCGGCGGACAGGGGGCCTGAACACTGAAGCTTTCTTT. Translated, it gives CATRPRRTGGLNTEAFF.

This chain links TRBV29-1 with TRBJ2-3; no reliable D call. This CDR3 is built from 12 residues. Germline V gives CDR1 SQVTM, CDR2 ANQGSEA. V was cut by 3 bases and J by 4 bases, with 8 bases left in between. CDR3 sequence: CSVDSGADTQYF. The DNA of the CDR3 is TGCAGCGTTGACTCGGGCGCAGATACGCAGTATTTT.

V usage is TRBV4-1 and J usage is TRBJ1-2; 9 bases fit TRBD1. V lost 4 bases and J lost 3; bases outside the gene matches: 3. This CDR3 contains 14 residues. The V gene's germline CDR1 is MGHRA and CDR2 YSYEKL. The CDR3 loop is CASSRGDRDYGYTF. In DNA, the CDR3 is TGCGCCAGCAGCCGCGGGGACAGGGACTATGGCTACACCTTC.

The rearrangement uses TRBV10-3 and TRBJ2-6, with 11 bases that match TRBD1. The CDR3 is made up of 17 amino acids. The germline V gene has CDR1 ENHRY and CDR2 SYGVKD. The J segment lost 2 bases and the V segment lost 7 bases, leaving 7 bases of the junction unmatched. The DNA for the CDR3 is TGTGCCATCACCATGGACAGGGGGCTAGCTGGGGCCAACGTCCTGACTTTC. Translated, it gives CAITMDRGLAGANVLTF.

This clone was recorded a few times. Other DNA sequences from this sample encode an identical CDR3 as well. This chain uses TRBV18 with TRBJ2-7, with a tentative D call TRBD2 (5 bases). V was clipped by 0 bases and J by 3 bases, with 6 bases between them. Looked up from germline, CDR1 is KGHSH and CDR2 is LQKENI. The CDR3 is 13 residues long. The CDR3 loop reads CASSPPGSYEQYF. CDR3 in DNA: TGTGCCAGCTCACCACCAGGGAGCTACGAGCAGTACTTC.

This clone was picked up one time. The CDR3 nucleotides read TGTGCCAGCTCACCCCAAGGGGGCGTCAGCACTGAAGCTTTCTTT. Translated: CASSPQGGVSTEAFF. This chain uses TRBV18 with TRBJ1-1; 7 bases line up with TRBD1. J gave up 4 bases and V 3 bases, and 8 bases lay outside the gene matches. This CDR3 has 15 residues. Germline CDR1 and CDR2: KGHSH and LQKENI. Variable domain in full (rest from reference TRBV18 and TRBJ1-1): NAGVMQNPRHLVRRRGQEARLRCSPMKGHSHVYWYRQLPEEGLKFMVYLQKENIIDESGMPKERFSAEFPKEGPSILRIQQVVRGDSAAYFCASSPQGGVSTEAFFGQGTRLTVV.

The chain has TRBV29-1 and TRBJ1-1; a possible D gene is TRBD1 (6 bases). This CDR3 is built from 12 residues. Germline CDR1 reads SQVTM; CDR2 reads ANQGSEA. V gave up 5 bases and J gave up 10 bases, with 17 bases separating them. The CDR3 DNA reads as TGCAGCGTTTCTTTCGGGGGCTGGCGAGCTTTCTTT. It is translated as CSVSFGGWRAFF.

V gene TRBV23-1 combines with J gene TRBJ2-3; TRBD1 or TRBD2 may be the D gene (6 bases each). TRBV23-1 is an ORF for which the function is uncertain. Trimming removed 0 bases at V and 2 bases at J, with 21 bases between. This CDR3 spans 19 amino acids. For the CDR3, the DNA is TGCGCCAGCAGTCAATCGGGGAGGTGGACAGCAACGGACACAGATACGCAGTATTTT. Its protein is CASSQSGRWTATDTDTQYF.

This chain joins TRBV25-1 and TRBJ1-1, with no clear D. CDR1 and CDR2 from the germline V gene are MGHDK and SYGVNS. The CDR3 consists of 15 residues. V was trimmed by 6 bases and J by 11 bases, leaving 25 bases between them. This chain's CDR3 is CASSPRSGQGDWAFF. The CDR3 DNA is TGTGCCAGCAGCCCAAGAAGCGGGCAAGGTGATTGGGCTTTCTTT.

The chain employs TRBV27 and TRBJ2-5; 7 bases align to TRBD2. Trimming cost V 4 bases and J 4 bases; bases outside gene matches: 3. CDR1 MNHEY and CDR2 SMNVEV come from the germline V gene (reference sequence). This CDR3 spans 13 amino acids. The CDR3 sequence: CASSWGLRETQYF. The CDR3 nucleotides are TGTGCCAGCAGTTGGGGACTAAGAGAGACCCAGTACTTC.

V gene TRBV29-1 combines with J gene TRBJ2-7; D is unclear. This CDR3 has 13 residues. Germline CDR1 and CDR2: SQVTM and ANQGSEA. V lost 4 bases, J lost 3 bases, and 13 bases lay in between. The CDR3 sequence: CSVVGQYHYEQYF. The CDR3 DNA follows: TGCAGCGTTGTGGGCCAGTACCACTACGAGCAGTACTTC.

The CDR3 coding sequence is TGTGCCAGCAGTTTAAGTCGGCGTAACTATGGCTACACCTTC. This encodes CASSLSRRNYGYTF. This chain links TRBV28 with TRBJ1-2, with no clear D. The CDR3 extends over 14 amino acids. V gave up 2 bases and J gave up 1 base, with 8 bases separating them. The germline V gene encodes CDR1 MDHEN and CDR2 SYDVKM.

The gene calls are TRBV10-1 and TRBJ2-7; D is perhaps TRBD1 or TRBD2 (5 bases each). CDR1 WNHNN and CDR2 SYGVQD come from the germline V gene (reference sequence). V shed 2 bases and J shed 0 bases, with 11 bases lying between them. This CDR3 is built from 15 residues. CDR3 bases: TGCGCCAGCAGTGAGGGGACGGTAAGCTCCTACGAGCAGTACTTC. Protein: CASSEGTVSSYEQYF.

The chain uses TRBV28 and TRBJ2-7; D not resolved. V was shortened by 4 bases and J by 3 bases, with 13 bases between the two germline ends. The CDR3 is 14 amino acids. Looked up from germline, CDR1 is MDHEN and CDR2 is SYDVKM. The CDR3 nucleotides are TGTGCCAGCAGTTCCTCCGGGCCTCGCTACGAGCAGTACTTC. Protein sequence: CASSSSGPRYEQYF.

This rearrangement joins TRBV7-2 to TRBJ1-2, with TRBD1 identical over 9 bases. From germline, CDR1 is SGHTA and CDR2 FQGNSA. The J segment lost 2 bases and the V segment lost 4 bases, leaving 2 bases of the junction unmatched. The CDR3 length is 14 residues. As DNA, the CDR3 is TGTGCCAGCAGCTATGGGACAGGGAACTATGGCTACACCTTC. Translation: CASSYGTGNYGYTF.

V and J are TRBV5-4 and TRBJ2-3; no definite D call. The CDR3 length is 17 residues. The V gene's germline CDR1 is SGHNT and CDR2 YYREEE (reference sequence). Trimming took 0 bases from V and 2 from J, leaving 16 bases between them. The CDR3: CASSLALGTANTDTQYF. In nucleotides, the CDR3 is TGTGCCAGCAGCTTGGCTTTGGGCACGGCGAACACAGATACGCAGTATTTT.

Comments on this clone: This sample also contains other DNA sequences that code for the same CDR3. This chain joins TRBV18 and TRBJ1-5; D is ambiguous. V was shortened by 2 bases and J by 4 bases, with 6 bases between the two germline ends. Germline assignment: CDR1 KGHSH and CDR2 LQKENI. The CDR3 has 13 amino acids. As DNA, the CDR3 is TGTGCCAGCTCACCAGCGGGGAATCAGCCCCAGCATTTT. This codes for CASSPAGNQPQHF.

The V and J genes are TRBV28 and TRBJ1-5, with 7 bases that match TRBD1. J lost 4 bases, V lost 5 bases, and 23 bases had no gene match. Germline loops: CDR1 MDHEN, CDR2 SYDVKM. CDR3 length equals 20 residues. CDR3 DNA: TGTGCCAGCAGTCGTTATGGGAGAGATCTCCGGGACAGAACTAATCAGCCCCAGCATTTT. Its translation: CASSRYGRDLRDRTNQPQHF.

CDR3 in amino acids: CSVEVEDNQETQYF. The CDR3 DNA is TGCAGCGTTGAAGTTGAGGACAACCAAGAGACCCAGTACTTC. V and J are TRBV29-1 and TRBJ2-5; D is perhaps TRBD1 (5 bases). This CDR3 contains 14 residues. Germline values: CDR1 SQVTM, CDR2 ANQGSEA. The V end was cut by 1 base, the J end by 0 bases, with 9 bases between.

V gene TRBV7-9 combines with J gene TRBJ2-3, with D perhaps TRBD2 (6 bases). Looked up from germline, CDR1 is SEHNR and CDR2 is FQNEAQ (reference sequence). Trimming stripped 1 base from V and 0 bases from J, with 14 bases between. The CDR3 length is 17 residues. As DNA, the CDR3 is TGTGCCAGCAGCTTAGGAAAAGCGGGTGCTAGCACAGATACGCAGTATTTT. Encoded protein: CASSLGKAGASTDTQYF.

This chain joins TRBV2 and TRBJ1-1, with D hard to call. The CDR3 totals 15 residues. V lost 8 bases and J 1 base, leaving 17 bases between the germline ends. Germline CDR1 is SNHLY and CDR2 is FYNNEI. DNA of the CDR3: TGTGCCAGCGCCCCTTTGCGTGGGCGGAACACTGAAGCTTTCTTT. It codes for CASAPLRGRNTEAFF.